These 3 T cell receptor beta chains were all obtained from the same sample, sequenced in a study of shared clonotypes between healthy human individuals. Profiled with immunoSEQ multiplex PCR; TCRdb holds only in-frame clones, not every one. The sample includes over a million clones, more than 75% of them seen just once. The sample was memory CD4+ T cells from PBMCs. The sample's subset: CD45RA-negative fraction. These receptors were obtained from a man between 18 and 35 years old in good health. Some clones in this sample may be carry-over from other donors' samples.

This chain connects TRBV5-6 to TRBJ1-1; D perhaps matches TRBD1 (6 bases). Deletions cut 6 bases from V and 3 bases from J, with 18 bases between. CDR3 length equals 15 residues. The germline CDR1 and CDR2 sequences are SGHDT and YYEEEE. The CDR3 region has the DNA TGTGCCAGCAAGTTCCAGACAGGTTGGGACACTGAAGCTTTCTTT. As protein: CASKFQTGWDTEAFF.

This clone was counted many times. The chain employs TRBV28 and TRBJ1-5; no clear D gene. Trimming stripped 3 bases from V and 0 bases from J, with 12 bases between. This CDR3 is 16 amino acids long. Germline loops: CDR1 MDHEN, CDR2 SYDVKM. In DNA form, the CDR3 reads TGTGCCAGCAGTTTCGTTTCGGGAAATAGCAATCAGCCCCAGCATTTT. Translated: CASSFVSGNSNQPQHF.

The chain carries TRBV5-1 and TRBJ1-2; D might be TRBD1 (6 bases). Per germline, CDR1 SGHRS and CDR2 YFSETQ. CDR3 length: 16 residues. Trimming took 1 base from V and 4 from J, leaving 17 bases between them. CDR3: CASSLWASGGSYGYTF. CDR3 in DNA: TGCGCCAGCAGCTTGTGGGCTTCGGGGGGCTCCTATGGCTACACCTTC.